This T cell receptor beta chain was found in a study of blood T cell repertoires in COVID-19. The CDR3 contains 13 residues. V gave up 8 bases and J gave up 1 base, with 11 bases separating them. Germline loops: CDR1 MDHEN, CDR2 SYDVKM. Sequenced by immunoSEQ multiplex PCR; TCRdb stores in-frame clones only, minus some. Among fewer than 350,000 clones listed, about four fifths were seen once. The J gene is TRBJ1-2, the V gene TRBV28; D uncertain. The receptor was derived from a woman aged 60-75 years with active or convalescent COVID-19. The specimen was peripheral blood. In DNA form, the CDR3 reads TGTGCCAGCTCCACTAGCGGTAACTATGGCTACACCTTC. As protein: CASSTSGNYGYTF.